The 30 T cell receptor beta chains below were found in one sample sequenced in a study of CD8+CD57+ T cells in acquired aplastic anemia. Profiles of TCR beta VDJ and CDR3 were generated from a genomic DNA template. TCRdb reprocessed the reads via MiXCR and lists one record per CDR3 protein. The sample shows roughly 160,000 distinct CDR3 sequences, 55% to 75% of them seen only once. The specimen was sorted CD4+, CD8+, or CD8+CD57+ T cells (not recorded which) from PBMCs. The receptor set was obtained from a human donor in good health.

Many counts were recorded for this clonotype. This CDR3 reads CASSARGGYDNEQFF. The DNA for the CDR3 is TGTGCCAGCAGCGCCAGGGGGGGATATGACAATGAGCAGTTCTTC. V is TRBV9 and J is TRBJ2-1, with D perhaps being TRBD1 or TRBD2 (7 bases each). The germline gives CDR1 SGDLS, CDR2 YYNGEE. The V gene lost 3 bases and the J gene lost 5 bases, with 15 bases spanning the gap. The CDR3 contains 15 residues.

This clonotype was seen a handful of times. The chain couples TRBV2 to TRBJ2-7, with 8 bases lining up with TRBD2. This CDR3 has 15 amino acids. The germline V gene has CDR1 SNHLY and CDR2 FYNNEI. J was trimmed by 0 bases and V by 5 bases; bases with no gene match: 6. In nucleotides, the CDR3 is TGTGCCAGCAGTCCGGGACTAGGGGGCTCCTACGAGCAGTACTTC. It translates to CASSPGLGGSYEQYF.

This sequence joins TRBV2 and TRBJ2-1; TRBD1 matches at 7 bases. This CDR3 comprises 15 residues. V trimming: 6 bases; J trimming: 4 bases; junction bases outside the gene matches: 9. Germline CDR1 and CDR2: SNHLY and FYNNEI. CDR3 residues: CASSPRDSLYNEQFF. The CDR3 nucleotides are TGTGCCAGCAGCCCTAGGGACAGCCTTTACAATGAGCAGTTCTTC.

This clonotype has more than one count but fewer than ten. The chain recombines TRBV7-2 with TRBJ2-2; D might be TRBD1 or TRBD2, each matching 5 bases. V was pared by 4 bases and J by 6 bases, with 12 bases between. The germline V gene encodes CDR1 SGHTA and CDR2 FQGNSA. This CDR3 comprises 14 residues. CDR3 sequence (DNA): TGTGCCAGCAGCTCCGGGGCTAAGGCCGGGGAGCTGTTTTTT. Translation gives CASSSGAKAGELFF.

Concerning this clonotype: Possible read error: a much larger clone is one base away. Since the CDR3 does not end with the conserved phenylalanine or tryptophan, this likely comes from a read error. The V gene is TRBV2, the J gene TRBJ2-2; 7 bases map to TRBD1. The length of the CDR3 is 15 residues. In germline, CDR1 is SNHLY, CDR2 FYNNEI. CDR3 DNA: TGTGCCGGCAGGCGCACAGGGGAGAACACCGGGGAGCTGTTTCTT. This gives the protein CAGRRTGENTGELFL.

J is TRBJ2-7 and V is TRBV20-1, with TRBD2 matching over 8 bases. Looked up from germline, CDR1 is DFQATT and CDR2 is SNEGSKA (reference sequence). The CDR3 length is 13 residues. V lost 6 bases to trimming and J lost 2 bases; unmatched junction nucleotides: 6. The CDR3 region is CSAQTSATYEQYF. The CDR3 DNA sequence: TGCAGTGCCCAGACTAGCGCAACCTACGAGCAGTACTTC.

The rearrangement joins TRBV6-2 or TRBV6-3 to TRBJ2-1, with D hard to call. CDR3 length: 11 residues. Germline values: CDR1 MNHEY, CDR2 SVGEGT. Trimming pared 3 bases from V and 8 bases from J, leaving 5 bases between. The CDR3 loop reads CASSYGYEQFF. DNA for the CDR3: TGTGCCAGCAGTTATGGGTATGAGCAGTTCTTC.

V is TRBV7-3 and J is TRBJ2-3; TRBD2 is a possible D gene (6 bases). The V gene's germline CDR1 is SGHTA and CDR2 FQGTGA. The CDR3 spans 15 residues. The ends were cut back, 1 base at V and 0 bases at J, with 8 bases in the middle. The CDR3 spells CASSLKAGSTDTQYF. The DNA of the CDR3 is TGTGCCAGCAGCTTAAAAGCGGGCAGCACAGATACGCAGTATTTT.

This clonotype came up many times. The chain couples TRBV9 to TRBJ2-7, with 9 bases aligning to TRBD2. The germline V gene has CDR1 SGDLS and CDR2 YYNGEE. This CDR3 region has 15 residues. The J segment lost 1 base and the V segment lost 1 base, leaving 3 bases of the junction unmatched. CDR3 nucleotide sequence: TGTGCCAGCAGCGTAAGTAGCGGGAGTTCCTACGAGCAGTACTTC. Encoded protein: CASSVSSGSSYEQYF.

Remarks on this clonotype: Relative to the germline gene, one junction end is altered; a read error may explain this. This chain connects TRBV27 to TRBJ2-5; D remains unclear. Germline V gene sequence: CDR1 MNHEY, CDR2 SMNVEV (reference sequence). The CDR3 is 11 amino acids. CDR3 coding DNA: TGTGCCAGCAGTCAACAAGGGACCCAGTACTTC. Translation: CASSQQGTQYF.

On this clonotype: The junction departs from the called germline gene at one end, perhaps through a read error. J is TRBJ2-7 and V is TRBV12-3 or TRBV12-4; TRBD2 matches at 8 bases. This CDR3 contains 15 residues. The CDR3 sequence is CATSGGAITTYEQCF. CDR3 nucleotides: TGTGCCACCTCCGGGGGGGCGATAACTACCTACGAGCAGTGCTTC.

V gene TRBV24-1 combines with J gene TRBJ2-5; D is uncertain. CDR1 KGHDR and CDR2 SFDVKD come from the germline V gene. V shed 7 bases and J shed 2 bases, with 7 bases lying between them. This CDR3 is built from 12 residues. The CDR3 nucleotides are TGTGCCACCAGGGATCAACAAGAGACCCAGTACTTC. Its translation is CATRDQQETQYF.

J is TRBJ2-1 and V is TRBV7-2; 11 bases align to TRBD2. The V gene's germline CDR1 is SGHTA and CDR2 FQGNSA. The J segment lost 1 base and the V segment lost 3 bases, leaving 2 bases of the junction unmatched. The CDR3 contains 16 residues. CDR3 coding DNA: TGTGCCAGCAGCTTTAGCGGGGGGGCGTCCTACAATGAGCAGTTCTTC. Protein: CASSFSGGASYNEQFF.

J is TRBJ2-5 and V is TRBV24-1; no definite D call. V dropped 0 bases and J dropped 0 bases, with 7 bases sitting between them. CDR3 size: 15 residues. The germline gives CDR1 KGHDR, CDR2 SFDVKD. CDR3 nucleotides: TGTGCCACCAGTGATTTGAGGGAAAACCAAGAGACCCAGTACTTC. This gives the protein CATSDLRENQETQYF.

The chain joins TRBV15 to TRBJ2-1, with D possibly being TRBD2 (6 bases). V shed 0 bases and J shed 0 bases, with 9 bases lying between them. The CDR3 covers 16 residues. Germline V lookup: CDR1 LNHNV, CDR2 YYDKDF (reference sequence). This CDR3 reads CATSREGGNSYNEQFF. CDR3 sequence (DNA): TGTGCCACCAGCAGAGAAGGCGGGAACTCCTACAATGAGCAGTTCTTC.

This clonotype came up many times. The CDR3 DNA reads as TGTGCCACCAGTGAACAGGGTAATTGGGGCTACACCTTC. It specifies CATSEQGNWGYTF. The chain has TRBV24-1 and TRBJ1-2; possible D gene TRBD1, 6 bases. Trimming took 4 bases from V and 8 from J, leaving 13 bases between them. The CDR3 extends over 13 amino acids. CDR1 and CDR2 (germline): KGHDR, SFDVKD.

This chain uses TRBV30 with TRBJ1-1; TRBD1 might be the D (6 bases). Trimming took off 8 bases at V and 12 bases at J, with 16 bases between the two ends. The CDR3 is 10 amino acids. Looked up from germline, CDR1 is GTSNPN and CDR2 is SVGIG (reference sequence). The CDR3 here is CARSGTIPFF. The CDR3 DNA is TGTGCCCGCTCCGGGACAATTCCTTTCTTT.

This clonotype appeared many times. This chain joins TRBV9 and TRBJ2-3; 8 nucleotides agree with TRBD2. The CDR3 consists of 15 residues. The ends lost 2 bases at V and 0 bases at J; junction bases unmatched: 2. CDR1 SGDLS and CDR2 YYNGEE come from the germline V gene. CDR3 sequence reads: CASSVSGTSTDTQYF. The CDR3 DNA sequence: TGTGCCAGCAGCGTTAGCGGGACGAGCACAGATACGCAGTATTTT.

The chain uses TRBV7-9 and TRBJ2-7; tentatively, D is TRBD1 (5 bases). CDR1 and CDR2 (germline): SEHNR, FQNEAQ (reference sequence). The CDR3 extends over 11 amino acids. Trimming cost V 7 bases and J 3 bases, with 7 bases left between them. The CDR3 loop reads CASIQGYEQYF. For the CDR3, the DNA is TGTGCCAGCATCCAGGGCTACGAGCAGTACTTC.

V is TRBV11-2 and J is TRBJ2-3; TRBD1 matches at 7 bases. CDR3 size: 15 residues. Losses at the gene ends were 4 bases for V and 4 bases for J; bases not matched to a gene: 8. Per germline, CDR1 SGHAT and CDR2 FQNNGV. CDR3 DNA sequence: TGTGCCAGCAGCTCTCAGACAGGGTCGGCAGATACGCAGTATTTT. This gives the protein CASSSQTGSADTQYF.

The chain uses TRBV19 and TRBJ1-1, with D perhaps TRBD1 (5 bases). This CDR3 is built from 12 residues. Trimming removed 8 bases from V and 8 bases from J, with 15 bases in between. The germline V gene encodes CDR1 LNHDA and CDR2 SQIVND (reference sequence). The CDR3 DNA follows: TGTGCCAGTGTCGACAGAAACGGAGAAGCTTTCTTT. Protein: CASVDRNGEAFF. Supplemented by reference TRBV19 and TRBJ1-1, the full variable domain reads DGGITQSPKYLFRKEGQNVTLSCEQNLNHDAMYWYRQDPGQGLRLIYYSQIVNDFQKGDIAEGYSVSREKKESFPLTVTSAQKNPTAFYLCASVDRNGEAFFGQGTRLTVV.

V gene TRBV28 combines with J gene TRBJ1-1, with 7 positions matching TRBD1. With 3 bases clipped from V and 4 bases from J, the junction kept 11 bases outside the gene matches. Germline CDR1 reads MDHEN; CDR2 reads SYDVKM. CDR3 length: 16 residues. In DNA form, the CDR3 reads TGTGCCAGCAGTTTCGGGATGAAGACAGGGTCCACTGAAGCTTTCTTT. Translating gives CASSFGMKTGSTEAFF.

The CDR3 bases are TGTGCCTGGACTCAGCGGGATCAGCCCCAGCATTTT. This encodes CAWTQRDQPQHF. V usage is TRBV30 and J usage is TRBJ1-5; D unresolved. Germline assignment: CDR1 GTSNPN and CDR2 SVGIG (reference sequence). The CDR3 has 12 amino acids. V was pared by 4 bases and J by 5 bases, with 9 bases between.

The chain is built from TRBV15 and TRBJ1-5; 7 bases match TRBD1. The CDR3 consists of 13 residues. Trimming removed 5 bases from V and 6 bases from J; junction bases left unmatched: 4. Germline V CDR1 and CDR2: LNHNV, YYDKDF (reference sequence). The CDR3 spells CATSVNRGQPQHF. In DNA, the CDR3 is TGTGCCACCAGCGTAAACAGGGGTCAGCCCCAGCATTTT.

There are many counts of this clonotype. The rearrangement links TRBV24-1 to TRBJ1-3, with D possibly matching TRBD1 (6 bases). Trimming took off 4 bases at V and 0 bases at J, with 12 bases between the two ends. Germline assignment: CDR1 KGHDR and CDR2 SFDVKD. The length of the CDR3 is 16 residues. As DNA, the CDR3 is TGTGCCACCAGTGACTCCAGGGGATACTCTGGAAACACCATATATTTT. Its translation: CATSDSRGYSGNTIYF.

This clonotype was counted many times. The CDR3 loop is CASSGGFYEQYF. Written as DNA, the CDR3 is TGTGCCAGTTCGGGGGGTTTCTACGAGCAGTACTTC. The V call is TRBV11-2, the J call TRBJ2-7; 7 bases match TRBD2. The ends lost 9 bases at V and 3 bases at J; junction bases unmatched: 5. Germline CDR1 and CDR2: SGHAT and FQNNGV. CDR3 length: 12 residues. Using reference TRBV11-2 and TRBJ2-7 for the parts outside the CDR3, the full variable domain is EAGVAQSPRYKIIEKRQSVAFWCNPISGHATLYWYQQILGQGPKLLIQFQNNGVVDDSQLPKDRFSAERLKGVDSTLKIQPAKLEDSAVYLCASSGGFYEQYFGPGTRLTVT.

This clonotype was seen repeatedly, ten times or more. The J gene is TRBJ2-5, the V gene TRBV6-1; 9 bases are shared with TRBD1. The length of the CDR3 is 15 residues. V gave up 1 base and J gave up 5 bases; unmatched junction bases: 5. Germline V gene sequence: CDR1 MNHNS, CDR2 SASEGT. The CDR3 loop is CASSEGDRVRETQYF. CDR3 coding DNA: TGTGCCAGCAGTGAAGGGGACAGGGTGCGCGAGACCCAGTACTTC.

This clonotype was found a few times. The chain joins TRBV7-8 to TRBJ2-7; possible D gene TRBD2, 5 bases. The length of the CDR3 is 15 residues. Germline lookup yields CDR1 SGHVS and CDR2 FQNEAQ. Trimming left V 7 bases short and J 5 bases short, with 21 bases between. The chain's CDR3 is CASTLLTGSVDEQYF. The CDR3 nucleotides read TGTGCCAGCACCTTGCTGACGGGGAGTGTCGACGAGCAGTACTTC.

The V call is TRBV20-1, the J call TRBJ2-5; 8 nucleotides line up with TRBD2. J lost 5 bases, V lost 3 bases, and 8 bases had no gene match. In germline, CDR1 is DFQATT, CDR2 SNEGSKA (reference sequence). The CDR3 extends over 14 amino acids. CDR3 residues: CSARLAGGWETQYF. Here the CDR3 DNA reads TGCAGTGCTAGGCTAGCGGGTGGATGGGAGACCCAGTACTTC.

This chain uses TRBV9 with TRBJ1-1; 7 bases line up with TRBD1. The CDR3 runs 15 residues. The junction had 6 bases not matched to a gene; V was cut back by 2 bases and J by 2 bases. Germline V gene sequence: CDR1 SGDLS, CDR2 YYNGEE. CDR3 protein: CASSVGGTANTEAFF. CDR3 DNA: TGTGCCAGCAGCGTGGGCGGGACAGCCAACACTGAAGCTTTCTTT.